Sequencing of this T cell receptor beta chain was carried out in a study of T cell responses to AZD1222 COVID-19 vaccine. This clone has just one count. Generated by immunoSEQ multiplex PCR, the TCRdb table keeps only in-frame clones and is missing some. The repertoire consists of 110,000 to 150,000 clones, with approximately 85% occurring once and the leading ten covering less than 9.5%. CDR1 LNHDA and CDR2 SQIVND come from the germline V gene (reference sequence). The CDR3 loop spans 15 amino acids. The germline V and J ends were trimmed by 6 bases and 2 bases, with 14 bases remaining between them.

The specimen comprised peripheral blood, sampled on day 0 of AZD1222 vaccination. The sequence came from an adult in good health. This chain uses TRBV19 with TRBJ1-5; possibly TRBD1 for D (5 bases). The CDR3 region has the DNA TGTGCCAGTAGCCCCGACAGTTTTGGCAATCAGCCCCAGCATTTT. It codes for CASSPDSFGNQPQHF.